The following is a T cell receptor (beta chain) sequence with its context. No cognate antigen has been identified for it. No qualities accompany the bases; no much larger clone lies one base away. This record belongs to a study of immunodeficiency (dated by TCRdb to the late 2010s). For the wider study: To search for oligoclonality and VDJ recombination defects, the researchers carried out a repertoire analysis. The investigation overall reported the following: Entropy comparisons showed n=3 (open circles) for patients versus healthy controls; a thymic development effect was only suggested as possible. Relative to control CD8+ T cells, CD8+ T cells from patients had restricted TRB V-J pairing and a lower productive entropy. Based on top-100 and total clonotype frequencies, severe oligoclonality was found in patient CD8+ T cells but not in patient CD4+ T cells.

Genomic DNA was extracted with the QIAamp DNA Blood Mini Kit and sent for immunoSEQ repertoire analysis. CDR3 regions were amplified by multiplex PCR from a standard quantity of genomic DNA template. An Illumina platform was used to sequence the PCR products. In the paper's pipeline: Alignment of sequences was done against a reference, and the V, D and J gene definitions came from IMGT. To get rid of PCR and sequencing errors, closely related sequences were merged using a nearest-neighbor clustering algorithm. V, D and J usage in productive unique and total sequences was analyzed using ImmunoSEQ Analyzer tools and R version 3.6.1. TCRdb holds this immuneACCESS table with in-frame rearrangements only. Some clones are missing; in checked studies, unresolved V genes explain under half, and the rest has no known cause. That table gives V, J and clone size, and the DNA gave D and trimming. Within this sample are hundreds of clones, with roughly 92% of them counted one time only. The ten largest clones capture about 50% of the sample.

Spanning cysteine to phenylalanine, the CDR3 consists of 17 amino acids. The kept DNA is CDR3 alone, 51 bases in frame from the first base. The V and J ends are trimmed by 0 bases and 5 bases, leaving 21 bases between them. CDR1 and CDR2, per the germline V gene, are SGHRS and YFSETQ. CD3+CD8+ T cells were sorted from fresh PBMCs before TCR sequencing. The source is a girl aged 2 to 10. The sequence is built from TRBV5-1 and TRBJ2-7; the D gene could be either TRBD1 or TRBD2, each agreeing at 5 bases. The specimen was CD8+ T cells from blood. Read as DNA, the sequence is TGCGCCAGCAGCTTGGCCCTTTCCGTCCCTGGGACCCACGAGCAGTACTTC. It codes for CASSLALSVPGTHEQYF.